These T cell receptor beta chains were read from a single sample in a study of blood T cell repertoires in COVID-19. Profiling relied on immunoSEQ multiplex PCR, and the TCRdb table lists in-frame clones only, not all of them. The repertoire holds about 190,000 clones, with approximately 91% as singletons. Sequencing input: peripheral blood. The receptor source for this set is a man aged 40-50 years with acute or convalescent COVID-19. The CDR3 runs from the conserved cysteine through the conserved F or W. A D gene is named only where the DNA matches it firmly. Some rows have no size entry. The others give once, few or many, or a class for an expanded clone.

TRBJ2-7 | NA | TRBD1 | TRBV27 | CASSLRGQGSYEQYF | TGTGCCAGCAGTTTAAGGGGACAGGGTTCCTACGAGCAGTACTTC
TRBJ2-3 | NA | TRBD2 | TRBV18 | CASSPLTSGGAGDTQYF | TGTGCCAGCTCACCGCTGACTAGCGGGGGGGCGGGAGATACGCAGTATTTT
TRBJ2-5 | NA | NA | TRBV6-5 | CASSPLTGIRETQYF | TGTGCCAGCAGTCCTCTCACAGGGATTAGGGAGACCCAGTACTTC
TRBJ2-1 | NA | TRBD2 | TRBV9 | CASSYGLAGYNEQFF | TGTGCCAGCAGCTATGGACTAGCGGGTTACAATGAGCAGTTCTTC
TRBJ2-7 | NA | NA | TRBV6-2/TRBV6-3 | CASSSTTELGGYEQYF | TGTGCCAGCAGTTCTACTACGGAACTCGGGGGCTACGAGCAGTACTTC
TRBJ1-2 | NA | NA | TRBV7-8 | CASSLGQRNYGYTF | TGTGCCAGCAGCTTAGGACAGAGAAACTATGGCTACACCTTC
TRBJ1-2 | NA | TRBD1 | TRBV6-5 | CASSYGTGGYGYTF | TGTGCCAGCAGTTACGGGACAGGGGGCTATGGCTACACCTTC
TRBJ2-5 | NA | TRBD2 | TRBV5-6 | CASSALAGVQETQYF | TGTGCCAGCAGCGCTCTAGCGGGGGTCCAAGAGACCCAGTACTTC
TRBJ2-7 | once | NA | TRBV30 | CAWSVSGAYEQYF | TGTGCCTGGAGTGTCAGTGGAGCCTACGAGCAGTACTTC
TRBJ1-5 | NA | TRBD1 | TRBV28 | CASRDERTGQPQHF | TGTGCCAGCAGGGATGAAAGGACAGGTCAGCCCCAGCATTTT
TRBJ2-1 | NA | NA | TRBV3-1/TRBV3-2 | CASSQVKPPRYGNEQFF | TGTGCCAGCAGCCAAGTAAAACCCCCCAGATATGGCAATGAGCAGTTCTTC
TRBJ1-4 | NA | NA | TRBV6-6 | CASSSHSTNEKLFF | TGTGCCAGCAGTTCTCACTCAACTAATGAAAAACTGTTTTTT
TRBJ2-7 | NA | TRBD1 | TRBV27 | CASSPGDREQYF | TGTGCCAGCAGTCCGGGGGACAGGGAGCAGTACTTC
TRBJ2-1 | NA | NA | TRBV28 | CATRRGSGSSYNEQFF | TGTGCCACCAGGCGAGGGAGTGGGAGCTCCTACAATGAGCAGTTCTTC
TRBJ2-5 | NA | TRBD2 | TRBV27 | CASSLLRTSGVETQYF | TGTGCCAGCAGTTTACTCCGGACTAGCGGAGTAGAGACCCAGTACTTC
TRBJ1-4 | NA | NA | TRBV7-9 | CASSFREPNEKLFF | TGTGCCAGCAGCTTCCGAGAACCTAATGAAAAACTGTTTTTT
TRBJ1-4 | once | NA | TRBV24-1 | CATSDSLAGEKLFF | TGTGCCACCAGTGACTCTCTGGCGGGTGAAAAACTGTTTTTT
TRBJ1-1 | NA | NA | TRBV11-2 | CASSLDQEGLGHTEAFF | TGTGCCAGCAGCTTAGATCAGGAGGGACTGGGGCACACTGAAGCTTTCTTT
TRBJ2-5 | NA | NA | TRBV28 | CASSPWTASDIQETQYF | TGTGCCAGCAGTCCTTGGACAGCCTCGGACATTCAAGAGACCCAGTACTTC
TRBJ2-1 | NA | NA | TRBV4-2 | CASSQDNWANEQFF | TGTGCCAGCAGCCAAGATAATTGGGCGAATGAGCAGTTCTTC
TRBJ2-1 | NA | TRBD2 | TRBV9 | CASSVVLAGLNEQFF | TGTGCCAGCAGCGTAGTTCTAGCGGGGTTAAATGAGCAGTTCTTC
TRBJ2-4 | once | NA | TRBV27 | CASSFTDSKNIQYF | TGTGCCAGCAGTTTCACAGATTCCAAAAACATTCAGTACTTC
TRBJ2-7 | NA | TRBD1 | TRBV2 | CASIPGQGRYEQYF | TGTGCCAGCATACCGGGACAGGGGAGGTACGAGCAGTACTTC
TRBJ2-7 | NA | TRBD1 | TRBV6-5 | CASSYARQGTYEQYF | TGTGCCAGCAGTTACGCGAGACAGGGAACCTACGAGCAGTACTTC
TRBJ1-4 | NA | NA | TRBV2 | CASSARGEKLFF | TGTGCCAGCAGTGCAAGGGGTGAAAAACTGTTTTTT
TRBJ2-1 | NA | TRBD1 | TRBV5-4 | CASSWGTGGVYNEQFF | TGTGCCAGCAGCTGGGGGACAGGGGGCGTATACAATGAGCAGTTCTTC
TRBJ2-7 | NA | TRBD1 | TRBV5-6 | CASSFGQGALLTYEQYF | TGTGCCAGCAGCTTTGGACAGGGGGCGTTACTAACCTACGAGCAGTACTTC
TRBJ2-2 | NA | TRBD2 | TRBV18 | CASSAGLAGTGELFF | TGTGCCAGCTCAGCGGGACTAGCGGGGACCGGGGAGCTGTTTTTT
TRBJ1-2 | few | NA | TRBV29-1 | CSVEPGDYGYTF | TGCAGCGTTGAACCCGGGGACTATGGCTACACCTTC
TRBJ2-5 | NA | TRBD2 | TRBV6-2/TRBV6-3 | CASSPAGTTKETQYF | TGTGCCAGCAGCCCCGCCGGGACTACCAAAGAGACCCAGTACTTC
TRBJ2-1 | NA | TRBD2 | TRBV27 | CASSLLWSGASYNEQFF | TGTGCCAGCAGTTTACTGTGGAGCGGGGCCTCCTACAATGAGCAGTTCTTC
TRBJ2-7 | NA | NA | TRBV28 | CASSAGPAYEQYF | TGTGCCAGCAGTGCGGGACCAGCCTACGAGCAGTACTTC
TRBJ1-2 | NA | TRBD1 | TRBV5-6 | CASSMDRGQEGYTF | TGTGCCAGCAGCATGGACAGGGGGCAAGAGGGCTACACCTTC
TRBJ2-3 | NA | NA | TRBV10-1 | CASMEEADTQYF | TGCGCCAGCATGGAGGAGGCAGATACGCAGTATTTT
TRBJ2-1 | NA | NA | TRBV6-6 | CASSYSRASSYNEQFF | TGTGCCAGCAGTTACTCGAGGGCCAGCTCCTACAATGAGCAGTTCTTC
TRBJ1-1 | NA | TRBD1 | TRBV7-6 | CASSLAGQNMNTEAFF | TGTGCCAGCAGCTTAGCGGGACAGAACATGAACACTGAAGCTTTCTTT
TRBJ2-1 | NA | NA | TRBV6-2/TRBV6-3 | CASSNRQADNEQFF | TGTGCCAGCAGTAACCGACAGGCAGACAATGAGCAGTTCTTC
TRBJ1-4 | once | NA | TRBV7-2 | CASSPGHSNEKLFF | TGTGCCAGCAGCCCGGGACACTCTAATGAAAAACTGTTTTTT
TRBJ2-2 | few | NA | TRBV10-2 | CASSRGAGGELFF | TGCGCCAGCTCCCGTGGAGCCGGCGGGGAGCTGTTTTTT
TRBJ2-6 | NA | TRBD1 | TRBV7-9 | CAIHGQVMNTGANVLTF | TGTGCCATCCACGGACAGGTTATGAACACTGGGGCCAACGTCCTGACTTTC
TRBJ2-1 | NA | NA | TRBV5-4 | CASSFGVAGENNEQFF | TGTGCCAGCAGCTTCGGGGTGGCCGGGGAAAACAATGAGCAGTTCTTC
TRBJ2-1 | NA | NA | TRBV21-1 | CASIPSTGGNPFF | TGTGCCAGCATCCCCTCAACCGGGGGGAATCCGTTCTTC
TRBJ2-2 | once | TRBD1 | TRBV2 | CASRRDRAGQRELFF | TGTGCCAGCAGGCGGGACAGGGCCGGCCAAAGGGAGCTGTTTTTT
TRBJ2-1 | NA | TRBD1 | TRBV5-1 | CASSLRDSSYNEQFF | TGCGCCAGCAGCTTGAGGGACAGCTCCTACAATGAGCAGTTCTTC
TRBJ2-2 | NA | NA | TRBV6-1 | CASSEHTTGELFF | TGTGCCAGCAGTGAACACACCACCGGGGAGCTGTTTTTT
TRBJ2-1 | NA | TRBD2 | TRBV2 | CASSEILAGGYEQFF | TGTGCCAGCAGTGAGATACTAGCGGGTGGGTATGAGCAGTTCTTC